Below, 20 T cell receptor beta chains from the same sample are listed, as sequenced in a study of chemoradiotherapy in HPV16-positive cancers. Assay: immunoSEQ multiplex PCR; the TCRdb copy retains only in-frame clones and omits some. The profile shows just under 40,000 clones, 76% of them singletons. Sequencing used blood, obtained from a patient who underwent chemoradiotherapy. These receptors all stem from a human donor with HPV-associated anogenital cancer.

This clone appeared a single time. This chain uses TRBV7-3 with TRBJ2-7; 7 positions match TRBD1. This CDR3 region has 14 residues. CDR1 is SGHTA, CDR2 FQGTGA, per germline. With 5 bases clipped from V and 6 bases from J, the junction kept 10 bases outside the gene matches. As DNA, the CDR3 is TGTGCCAGCAGCCCCCGACAGGGTGTGGGCGAGCAGTACTTC. Amino acids: CASSPRQGVGEQYF.

The chain combines TRBV5-1 with TRBJ2-3; the D gene could be TRBD1 or TRBD2 (6 bases each). The germline CDR1 and CDR2 sequences are SGHRS and YFSETQ. The length of the CDR3 is 16 residues. The V end lost 3 bases, the J end lost 3 bases, and 17 bases lay between the germline ends. This CDR3 is CASSSVRGAGTDTQYF. In DNA form, the CDR3 reads TGCGCCAGCAGCTCCGTAAGGGGGGCTGGGACAGATACGCAGTATTTT.

This clone was found once. CDR3 loop: CASSQGTDYTF. The CDR3 bases are TGTGCCAGCAGTCAGGGGACCGACTACACCTTC. The rearrangement joins TRBV6-6 to TRBJ1-2; a weak D match, TRBD1 (6 bases). V lost 5 bases to trimming and J lost 10 bases, with 11 bases between them. In germline, CDR1 is MNHNY, CDR2 SVGAGI (reference sequence). The CDR3 is made up of 11 amino acids.

The rearrangement uses TRBV4-2 and TRBJ1-4, with 7 bases that match TRBD1. The J segment lost 4 bases and the V segment lost 2 bases, leaving 7 bases of the junction unmatched. Per the germline V gene, CDR1 is LGHNA and CDR2 is YNFKEQ. The CDR3 is made up of 16 amino acids. The CDR3: CASSQPQGRSNEKLFF. Here the CDR3 DNA reads TGTGCCAGCAGCCAACCACAGGGGAGGAGTAATGAAAAACTGTTTTTT.

The rearrangement joins TRBV2 to TRBJ2-2, with D tentatively TRBD1 (6 bases). The ends were cut back, 6 bases at V and 3 bases at J, with 11 bases in the middle. The CDR3 runs 14 residues. The germline gives CDR1 SNHLY, CDR2 FYNNEI. The CDR3 reads CASRNRVDTGELFF. The CDR3 DNA sequence: TGTGCCAGCAGAAACAGGGTGGACACCGGGGAGCTGTTTTTT.

This rearrangement joins TRBV9 to TRBJ2-5; TRBD2 aligns across 7 bases. V was pared by 4 bases and J by 5 bases, with 8 bases of the junction left unmatched. Germline assignment: CDR1 SGDLS and CDR2 YYNGEE. This CDR3 contains 14 residues. The CDR3 DNA reads TGTGCCAGCAGCCCAGCGGGGTTGGGGGAGACCCAGTACTTC. Its translation is CASSPAGLGETQYF.

The chain combines TRBV7-8 with TRBJ2-3; D is uncertain. Germline CDR1 SGHVS, CDR2 FQNEAQ. This CDR3 has 14 residues. Trimming stripped 1 base from V and 5 bases from J, with 10 bases between. The CDR3, as DNA: TGTGCCAGCAGCTTAGAAGCGATGAGAGATACGCAGTATTTT. Protein sequence: CASSLEAMRDTQYF.

This chain uses TRBV2 with TRBJ2-3, with no clear D. The germline V gene encodes CDR1 SNHLY and CDR2 FYNNEI. The CDR3 totals 11 residues. With 2 bases removed from V and 7 bases from J, the gap between germline ends came to 4 bases. The CDR3: CASSEMNTQYF. CDR3 DNA: TGTGCCAGCAGTGAAATGAATACGCAGTATTTT.

This sequence joins TRBV5-1 and TRBJ2-3; D possibly corresponds to TRBD2 (7 bases). The CDR3 sequence is 13 residues long. CDR1 is SGHRS and CDR2 is YFSETQ in the germline V gene. Trimming removed 2 bases at V and 10 bases at J, with 14 bases between. The CDR3 loop reads CASSLGGGGPQYF. CDR3 bases: TGCGCCAGCAGCTTAGGGGGGGGAGGACCGCAGTATTTT.

V and J are TRBV19 and TRBJ1-5; D perhaps matches TRBD1 (5 bases). The CDR3 length is 15 residues. V was cut by 5 bases and J by 6 bases, with 17 bases left in between. CDR1 LNHDA and CDR2 SQIVND come from the germline V gene (reference sequence). The CDR3 spells CASSVRGGVGQPQHF. DNA of the CDR3: TGTGCCAGTAGTGTCCGGGGGGGGGTCGGTCAGCCCCAGCATTTT.

This sequence joins TRBV11-2 and TRBJ2-6, with D unclear. This CDR3 has 17 amino acids. Deletions cut 1 base from V and 1 base from J, with 11 bases between. Germline V gene lookup returns CDR1 SGHAT and CDR2 FQNNGV. CDR3 nucleotide sequence: TGTGCCAGCAGCTTAGTGGTTGGTGTGTCTGGGGCCAACGTCCTGACTTTC. This codes for CASSLVVGVSGANVLTF.

This clone was picked up a small number of times. The V call is TRBV5-1, the J call TRBJ2-6, with D perhaps TRBD1 (5 bases). CDR1 SGHRS and CDR2 YFSETQ come from the germline V gene. The CDR3 runs to 18 residues. V lost 3 bases, J lost 0 bases, and 16 bases lay in between. The CDR3 coding sequence is TGCGCCAGCAGCTCCCCCCAGACAGCCCTCTCTGGGGCCAACGTCCTGACTTTC. Amino acid sequence: CASSSPQTALSGANVLTF.

The rearrangement links TRBV5-4 to TRBJ1-3; TRBD1 is a possible D gene (6 bases). V lost 3 bases and J 0 bases, leaving 13 bases between the germline ends. The CDR3 contains 16 residues. Looked up from germline, CDR1 is SGHNT and CDR2 is YYREEE (reference sequence). The CDR3 sequence: CASSWAGQDSGNTIYF. The CDR3 DNA is TGTGCCAGCAGCTGGGCGGGACAAGACTCTGGAAACACCATATATTTT.

This clone was found a few times. The chain's CDR3 is CASSPRDSPLHF. In DNA, the CDR3 is TGTGCCAGCAGCCCTCGCGATTCACCCCTCCACTTT. This chain connects TRBV9 to TRBJ1-6, with no clear D. The germline V gene encodes CDR1 SGDLS and CDR2 YYNGEE. This CDR3 contains 12 residues. V was cut by 4 bases and J by 8 bases, with 7 bases left in between.

The V call is TRBV11-2, the J call TRBJ1-2; no clear D. This CDR3 region has 12 residues. CDR1 and CDR2 (germline): SGHAT, FQNNGV. V dropped 4 bases and J dropped 2 bases, with 5 bases sitting between them. The CDR3 sequence is CASSSQNYGYTF. The CDR3 DNA is TGTGCCAGCAGCTCTCAGAACTATGGCTACACCTTC.

The chain is built from TRBV6-5 and TRBJ1-4, with TRBD1 matching 11 bases. Germline trimming cut 2 bases from V and 5 bases from J; bases unmatched to any gene: 1. The germline gives CDR1 MNHEY, CDR2 SVGAGI. The length of the CDR3 is 15 residues. The CDR3 reads CASSYGDRGNEKLFF. The CDR3 DNA reads as TGTGCCAGCAGTTACGGGGACAGGGGGAATGAAAAACTGTTTTTT.

The chain links TRBV5-5 to TRBJ1-2; D is unresolved. Trimming cost V 3 bases and J 7 bases, with 13 bases left between them. In germline, CDR1 is SGHKS, CDR2 YYEKEE (reference sequence). The CDR3 contains 13 residues. The CDR3 is CASSSDIPSGYTF. The CDR3 coding sequence is TGTGCCAGCAGCTCCGACATACCTTCTGGCTACACCTTC.

The rearrangement joins TRBV14 to TRBJ2-6, with a possible D match to TRBD1 (6 bases). The CDR3 sequence is 15 residues long. The V end lost 2 bases, the J end lost 5 bases, and 10 bases lay between the germline ends. In germline, CDR1 is SGHDN, CDR2 FVKESK. The CDR3 DNA reads TGTGCCAGCAGCCAATCCGGGGACAGGGCCAACGTCCTGACTTTC. Encoded protein: CASSQSGDRANVLTF.

The chain links TRBV7-3 to TRBJ2-1; 9 bases agree with TRBD2. CDR3 length equals 16 residues. Germline V gives CDR1 SGHTA, CDR2 FQGTGA. J gave up 4 bases and V 0 bases, and 4 bases lay outside the gene matches. This chain's CDR3 is CASSLTHSGGYNEQFF. The DNA of the CDR3 is TGTGCCAGCAGCTTAACTCATAGCGGGGGTTACAATGAGCAGTTCTTC.

This chain links TRBV5-1 with TRBJ1-2, with TRBD1 identical over 9 bases. CDR1 and CDR2 (germline): SGHRS, YFSETQ. Losses at the gene ends were 4 bases for V and 6 bases for J; bases not matched to a gene: 10. The length of the CDR3 is 15 residues. The CDR3 loop is CASSGETGGFNGYTF. As DNA, the CDR3 is TGCGCCAGCAGCGGGGAAACAGGGGGCTTTAATGGCTACACCTTC.